The 2 T cell receptor beta chains listed next were all sequenced from one sample in a study of blood T cell repertoires in COVID-19. Repertoires were generated with immunoSEQ multiplex PCR, while TCRdb's copy carries only in-frame clones and drops some. Here the sample spans approximately 73,000 clones, 80% to 90% being singletons. What was sequenced was peripheral blood. These receptors all come from a man older than 75 with acute or convalescent COVID-19.

This chain connects TRBV30 to TRBJ2-7; the match to TRBD1 covers 9 bases. V was pared by 2 bases and J by 4 bases, with 9 bases of the junction left unmatched. This CDR3 has 15 amino acids. Per germline, CDR1 GTSNPN and CDR2 SVGIG (reference sequence). CDR3 region: CAWSIGGTGSYEQYF. DNA for the CDR3: TGTGCCTGGAGTATCGGAGGGACAGGGTCTTACGAGCAGTACTTC.

The gene calls are TRBV6-1 and TRBJ1-5, with TRBD1 as a possible D gene (5 bases). The CDR3 has 14 amino acids. Trimming removed 2 bases at V and 5 bases at J, with 10 bases between. The germline V gene encodes CDR1 MNHNS and CDR2 SASEGT. The CDR3 nucleotides read TGTGCCAGCAGTGAAATCGGGGGGGATCAGCCCCAGCATTTT. Translation: CASSEIGGDQPQHF.